These T cell receptor beta chains were read from a single sample in a study of Ad26.COV2.S vaccination and SARS-CoV-2 variants. TCRdb's copy holds only in-frame clones and misses some; the assay was immunoSEQ multiplex PCR. The sample has around 300,000 clones, around nine tenths seen once. The sample consisted of peripheral blood, taken in a trial of Ad26.COV2.S vaccine versus placebo. The receptor set was obtained from a person between 18 and 59 years old who received the Ad26.COV2.S COVID-19 vaccine or a placebo. CDR3s leave out the opening cysteine and the closing phenylalanine or tryptophan. The listing skips clone size in some rows; elsewhere it reads once, few, many or a size class.

clone_size v_call cdr3_aa
NA TRBV28 ASSRDSTYEQY
NA TRBV9 ASSETGGVTEAF
NA TRBV4-2 ASSRTGPYNEQF
few TRBV7-9 ASRPTGFNEKLF
NA TRBV5-4 ASSLPGEKADTQY
NA TRBV5-1 ASSLDIHRF
NA TRBV13 ASSLALRDRANSPLH
NA TRBV7-6 ASSLSGNTGELF
NA TRBV18 ASSLGTDTGELF
NA TRBV10-3 AISEGQGGTDTQY
NA TRBV28 ASSSLRLAVLQETQY
NA TRBV6-2/TRBV6-3 ASSSLDRATDTQY
NA TRBV28 ASRPGRLGGQPQH
NA TRBV12-5 ASGLVSGIQY
NA TRBV28 ASSLRQGGEKLF
NA TRBV2 ASSVWGYTGTGGSPLH
NA TRBV7-2 ASSQIVGNSPLH
NA TRBV13 ASSFTSGLNTGELF
NA TRBV6-4 ASSEAGGLEKLF
NA TRBV4-2 ASSQDLTGGISGNTIY
NA TRBV30 AWSRGQGEGDTEAF
NA TRBV10-3 ATSGELETQY
NA TRBV13 ASSLRGNTEAF
NA TRBV21-1 ASSRGNTGELF